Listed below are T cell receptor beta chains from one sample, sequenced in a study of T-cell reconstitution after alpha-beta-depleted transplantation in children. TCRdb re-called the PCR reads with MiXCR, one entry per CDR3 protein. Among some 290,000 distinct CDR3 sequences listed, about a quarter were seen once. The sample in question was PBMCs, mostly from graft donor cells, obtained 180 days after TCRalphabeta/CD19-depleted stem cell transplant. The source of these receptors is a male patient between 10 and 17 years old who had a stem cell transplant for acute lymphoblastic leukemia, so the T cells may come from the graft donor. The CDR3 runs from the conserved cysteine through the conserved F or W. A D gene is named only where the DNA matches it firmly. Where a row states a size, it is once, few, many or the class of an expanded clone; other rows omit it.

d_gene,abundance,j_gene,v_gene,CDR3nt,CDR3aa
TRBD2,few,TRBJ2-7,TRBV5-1,TGCGCCAGCAGCTTCCAGACTAGCGGGAGTTTCCGGTACGAGCAGTACTTC,CASSFQTSGSFRYEQYF
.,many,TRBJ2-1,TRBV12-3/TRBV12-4,TGTGCCAGCAGTTTGGCCCGGCGAGGCAATGAGCAGTTCTTC,CASSLARRGNEQFF
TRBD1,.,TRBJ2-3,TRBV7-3,TGTGCCAGCAGCAGGACAGGGCCAATTCATCACCCACCTGCAGATACGCAGTATTTT,CASSRTGPIHHPPADTQYF
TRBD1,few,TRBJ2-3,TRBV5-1,TGCGCCAGCAGCAGAGGGACAGGGGCTAGCACAGATACGCAGTATTTT,CASSRGTGASTDTQYF
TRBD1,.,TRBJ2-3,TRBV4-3,TGCGCCAGCAGCCAAGAGGGACAGGGGAACACAGATACGCAGTATTTT,CASSQEGQGNTDTQYF
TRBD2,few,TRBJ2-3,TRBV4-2,TGTGCCAGCAGCCAATTTAGCGGGACTGGCGCAGATACGCAGTATTTT,CASSQFSGTGADTQYF
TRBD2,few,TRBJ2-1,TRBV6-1,TGTGCCAGCGAACCGGGGGGGGTCCCGTACAATGAGCAGTTCTTC,CASEPGGVPYNEQFF
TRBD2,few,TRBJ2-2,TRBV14,TGTGCCAGCAGCCTCGGACTAGCGGGTTCTGGCGGGGAGCTGTTTTTT,CASSLGLAGSGGELFF
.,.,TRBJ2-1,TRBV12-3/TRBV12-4,TGTGCCAGCAGTTCCCCCCATAAGGGTGGCTCCTACAATGAGCAGTTCTTC,CASSSPHKGGSYNEQFF
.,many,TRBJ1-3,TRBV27,TGTGCCAGCAGTTTACAACAGGTCCCCTCTGGAAACACCATATATTTT,CASSLQQVPSGNTIYF